This T cell receptor beta chain was sequenced in a study of blood T cell repertoires in COVID-19. Overall study: From T cells, B-cell-depleted T cells, or PBMCs came the material, which was cDNA or gDNA.

The CDR3 is made up of 12 amino acids. Germline-derived CDR1 and CDR2 are MDHEN and SYDVKM. As originally analysed: Reference gene primer amplification yielded estimated nucleated cell counts. TCRdb's copy holds only in-frame clones and misses some; the assay was immunoSEQ multiplex PCR. For V, J and clone size, that table is used; D and trimming come from the DNA. The repertoire includes some 200,000 clones, 80% to 90% of them detected once, and 10% to 13% sits in the top ten. This clone was counted once. The sequencing sample was made of peripheral blood. This TCR was recovered from a woman over 75 with COVID-19, enrolled during active disease. V gene TRBV28 combines with J gene TRBJ2-2; TRBD2 matches at 10 bases. CDR3 loop: CVCSGGPGELFF. In DNA form, the CDR3 reads TGTGTATGTAGCGGGGGGCCCGGGGAGCTGTTTTTT.